The 21 T cell receptor beta chains below were found in one sample sequenced in a study of T-cell memory formation after mild COVID-19. MiXCR, run by TCRdb on the 5' RACE reads, gives a single entry per CDR3 protein. Here the sample spans around 250,000 distinct CDR3 sequences, 15% to 20% being singletons. Sequenced sample: PBMCs or a T cell subset sorted from them (not recorded which). Receptors originate from a man younger than 30 who had mild COVID-19 (a few samples of this study predate the infection). Cell type and time point are not known.

The rearrangement uses TRBV4-1 and TRBJ1-5, with 7 bases aligning to TRBD1. Per germline, CDR1 MGHRA and CDR2 YSYEKL. V lost 1 base to trimming and J lost 2 bases; unmatched junction nucleotides: 8. This CDR3 contains 17 residues. As DNA, the CDR3 is TGCGCCAGCAGCCAAGGGTCGGCAGGGGGTCGCAATCAGCCCCAGCATTTT. Encoded protein: CASSQGSAGGRNQPQHF.

This chain links TRBV7-2 with TRBJ2-5; tentative D call: TRBD2 (6 bases). Trimming shortened V by 7 bases and J by 3 bases, and 12 bases separated the two germline ends. The CDR3 spans 13 residues. CDR1 is SGHTA and CDR2 is FQGNSA in the germline V gene. CDR3 nucleotide sequence: TGTGCCAGCATCGGGACTTCCAAAGAGACCCAGTACTTC. Its translation: CASIGTSKETQYF.

The chain links TRBV7-2 to TRBJ1-2; D is unresolved. CDR1 is SGHTA and CDR2 is FQGNSA in the germline V gene. V was pared by 5 bases and J by 4 bases, with 14 bases between. This CDR3 has 14 amino acids. The CDR3 sequence: CASSVDGGPYGYTF. DNA of the CDR3: TGTGCCAGCAGCGTAGATGGTGGGCCCTATGGCTACACCTTC.

This clonotype was observed a handful of times. The V call is TRBV12-3 or TRBV12-4, the J call TRBJ2-1; 8 bases agree with TRBD2. The CDR3 covers 14 residues. V dropped 5 bases and J dropped 5; count of bases not matched to a gene: 5. DNA of the CDR3: TGTGCCAGCAGTCACAGCGGGGGCGACAATGAGCAGTTCTTC. Residues: CASSHSGGDNEQFF.

This chain connects TRBV18 to TRBJ2-7; perhaps D is TRBD1 or TRBD2 (7 bases each). V was pared by 0 bases and J by 2 bases, with 14 bases between. The germline CDR1 and CDR2 sequences are KGHSH and LQKENI. This CDR3 has 16 amino acids. CDR3 loop: CASSPPAGGGPYEQYF. CDR3 sequence (DNA): TGTGCCAGCTCACCACCGGCAGGGGGGGGACCCTACGAGCAGTACTTC.

The V call is TRBV18, the J call TRBJ2-3, with D perhaps TRBD2 (6 bases). Germline assignment: CDR1 KGHSH and CDR2 LQKENI. The germline V and J ends were trimmed by 1 base and 7 bases, with 15 bases remaining between them. This CDR3 is 15 amino acids long. CDR3 in amino acids: CASSPLGGGEYTQYF. The CDR3 DNA reads TGTGCCAGCTCACCACTGGGTGGAGGGGAGTATACGCAGTATTTT.

A few counts support this clonotype. The chain links TRBV27 to TRBJ1-4; 10 bases agree with TRBD1. The CDR3 has 15 amino acids. The V and J ends lost 6 bases and 8 bases, in that order; junction bases with no gene match: 9. The germline V gene has CDR1 MNHEY and CDR2 SMNVEV (reference sequence). In DNA, the CDR3 is TGTGCCAGCAGCTTGACAGGGGGCCGCGGGGAAAAACTGTTTTTT. Translation gives CASSLTGGRGEKLFF.

The chain joins TRBV3-1 to TRBJ2-1; TRBD1 aligns across 7 bases. Germline CDR1 is LGHDT and CDR2 is YNNKEL (reference sequence). Trimming cost V 4 bases and J 2 bases; bases outside gene matches: 8. This CDR3 is built from 16 residues. The CDR3 nucleotides are TGTGCCAGCAGCCCAATGGACAGGCTCGCCTACAATGAGCAGTTCTTC. It codes for CASSPMDRLAYNEQFF.

J is TRBJ2-1 and V is TRBV27; D uncertain. V lost 10 bases, J lost 10 bases, and 11 bases lay in between. The CDR3 is 10 amino acids. In germline, CDR1 is MNHEY, CDR2 SMNVEV (reference sequence). The CDR3 protein is CATLSREQFF. CDR3 bases: TGTGCCACCCTGTCGCGGGAGCAGTTCTTC.

This clonotype was detected a few times. The genes are TRBV6-5 and TRBJ1-1; D is unclear. The CDR3 contains 12 residues. Germline V CDR1 and CDR2: MNHEY, SVGAGI. V lost 6 bases and J lost 4, with 9 bases in between. The CDR3 loop reads CASRDPGTEAFF. The CDR3 DNA follows: TGTGCCAGCAGAGACCCCGGCACTGAAGCTTTCTTT.

The chain links TRBV6-5 to TRBJ2-3; 12 bases line up with TRBD2. Germline CDR1 MNHEY, CDR2 SVGAGI. This CDR3 contains 17 residues. The V segment lost 6 bases and the J segment 4 bases; nucleotides outside the gene matches: 11. CDR3 bases: TGTGCCAGCAGCAGAGACCGGACTAGCGGGATCCCAGATACGCAGTATTTT. This gives the protein CASSRDRTSGIPDTQYF.

This clonotype was counted only a few times. The V call is TRBV5-1, the J call TRBJ1-4; no reliable D call. The germline V gene encodes CDR1 SGHRS and CDR2 YFSETQ. V dropped 3 bases and J dropped 7 bases, with 16 bases sitting between them. The CDR3 loop spans 15 amino acids. The DNA of the CDR3 is TGCGCCAGCAGCTCCCGCCCCGGATCGACTGAAAAACTGTTTTTT. This encodes CASSSRPGSTEKLFF.

Ten or more counts support this clonotype. The chain carries TRBV6-5 and TRBJ1-2, with D hard to call. The CDR3 is 15 residues long. V lost 0 bases, J lost 4 bases, and 12 bases lay in between. Germline V gives CDR1 MNHEY, CDR2 SVGAGI. CDR3 nucleotides: TGTGCCAGCAGTTACTCGATATCCGGGGTCTATGGCTACACCTTC. Its protein is CASSYSISGVYGYTF.

This chain joins TRBV29-1 and TRBJ1-1, with D possibly matching TRBD1 (6 bases). There are 15 residues in the CDR3. Between the trimmed V and J ends, which lost 3 bases and 3 bases, there was a span of 17 bases. Germline CDR1 is SQVTM and CDR2 is ANQGSEA. The CDR3 coding sequence is TGCAGCGTTGAGGGAGACGGGGGCGCGGACACTGAAGCTTTCTTT. Translating gives CSVEGDGGADTEAFF.

The chain couples TRBV3-1 to TRBJ2-1, with TRBD1 matching over 7 bases. This CDR3 region has 17 residues. Germline values: CDR1 LGHDT, CDR2 YNNKEL (reference sequence). Unmatched junction bases numbered 10, after V lost 1 base and J lost 4 bases. The CDR3 reads CASSQGEGGTAYNEQFF. DNA of the CDR3: TGTGCCAGCAGCCAAGGTGAAGGTGGGACAGCGTACAATGAGCAGTTCTTC.

This clonotype was observed a handful of times. The chain joins TRBV7-2 to TRBJ1-1; 7 nucleotides align to TRBD1. This CDR3 is 13 amino acids long. V lost 3 bases and J lost 4; bases outside the gene matches: 2. Per the germline V gene, CDR1 is SGHTA and CDR2 is FQGNSA. The CDR3 sequence is CASSLNRGTEAFF. CDR3 nucleotide sequence: TGTGCCAGCAGCTTGAACAGGGGCACTGAAGCTTTCTTT.

Ten or more counts support this clonotype. The V call is TRBV12-3 or TRBV12-4, the J call TRBJ2-1; 11 nucleotides align to TRBD1. The CDR3 length is 15 residues. The ends lost 1 base at V and 8 bases at J; junction bases unmatched: 4. CDR3 sequence: CASSLGDRGSDEQFF. In DNA form, the CDR3 reads TGTGCCAGCAGTTTAGGGGACAGGGGGAGCGATGAGCAGTTCTTC.

The rearrangement uses TRBV30 and TRBJ2-1, with 7 bases lining up with TRBD2. The CDR3 runs 11 residues. J lost 12 bases, V lost 0 bases, and 2 bases had no gene match. Germline V lookup: CDR1 GTSNPN, CDR2 SVGIG (reference sequence). The CDR3 loop reads CAWSVVAGQFF. CDR3 DNA: TGTGCCTGGAGTGTAGTAGCGGGGCAGTTCTTC. The variable domain in full, with the rest retrieved from reference TRBV30 and TRBJ2-1, is SQTIHQWPATLVQPVGSPLSLECTVEGTSNPNLYWYRQAAGRGLQLLFYSVGIGQISSEVPQNLSASRPQDRQFILSSKKLLLSDSGFYLCAWSVVAGQFFGPGTRLTVL.

The sample holds a few counts of this clonotype. CDR3 in DNA: TGCGCCAGCACCCGGTCAGGGACAGGGGTTGGAGATACGCAGTATTTT. It encodes CASTRSGTGVGDTQYF. The chain carries TRBV5-1 and TRBJ2-3; 10 bases are shared with TRBD1. Germline loops: CDR1 SGHRS, CDR2 YFSETQ. The junction had 12 bases not matched to a gene; V was cut back by 6 bases and J by 5 bases. CDR3 size: 16 residues.

In this sample, this clonotype turned up a few times. V gene TRBV5-4 combines with J gene TRBJ1-1, with D unclear. Germline-derived CDR1 and CDR2 are SGHNT and YYREEE (reference sequence). V lost 0 bases and J 11 bases, leaving 11 bases between the germline ends. This CDR3 is 12 amino acids long. The CDR3 sequence: CASSLAAGGAFF. DNA of the CDR3: TGTGCCAGCAGCTTGGCCGCGGGAGGGGCTTTCTTT.

Turning to this clonotype: Without the conserved terminal phenylalanine or tryptophan, this CDR3 likely stems from a read error. The DNA is omitted, as the CDR3 cannot be located on it reliably, and the CDR3 follows TCRdb's listing. The rearrangement links TRBV5-6 to TRBJ1-1. Per the germline V gene, CDR1 is SGHDT and CDR2 is YYEEEE. The CDR3 is 11 amino acids in total, end residues counted. The CDR3 here is CASSTFSTVVY.